The 16 T cell receptor beta chains below were found in one sample sequenced in a study of T cell responses to AZD1222 COVID-19 vaccine. Only in-frame clones appear in the TCRdb table, and some are missing; sequencing was by immunoSEQ multiplex PCR. The sample data list about 140,000 clones. The material sequenced was peripheral blood. The receptors here all came from an adult in good health.

The chain carries TRBV19 and TRBJ1-2; D unclear. Germline CDR1 LNHDA, CDR2 SQIVND (reference sequence). Trimming took 6 bases from V and 7 from J, leaving 12 bases between them. The CDR3 is made up of 12 amino acids. The CDR3 nucleotides are TGTGCCAGTAGATATAGCGGTGGTGGCTACACCTTC. Translation: CASRYSGGGYTF.

Worth noting for this clone: The junction shows a germline mismatch at one end, possibly a read error. CDR3 sequence (DNA): TGTGCCAGCAGCTCCATTGGCCCCACAAATACGCAGTATTTT. It specifies CASSSIGPTNTQYF. The V and J genes are TRBV7-8 and TRBJ2-3, with D unclear. This CDR3 contains 14 residues. CDR1 and CDR2 (germline): SGHVS, FQNEAQ. The variable domain in full, with the rest retrieved from reference TRBV7-8 and TRBJ2-3, is GAGVSQSPRYKVAKRGQDVALRCDPISGHVSLFWYQQALGQGPEFLTYFQNEAQLDKSGLPSDRFFAERPEGSVSTLKIQRTQQEDSAVYLCASSSIGPTNTQYFGPGTRLTVL.

This sequence joins TRBV18 and TRBJ1-1; D ambiguous. V lost 3 bases to trimming and J lost 0 bases, with 11 bases between them. CDR1 and CDR2 from the germline V gene are KGHSH and LQKENI. This CDR3 comprises 15 residues. This CDR3 reads CASSPASGMNTEAFF. CDR3 bases: TGTGCCAGCTCACCCGCCAGTGGGATGAACACTGAAGCTTTCTTT.

The chain joins TRBV28 to TRBJ1-3, with a tentative D call TRBD1 (5 bases). Trimming took off 6 bases at V and 0 bases at J, with 12 bases between the two ends. This CDR3 has 15 amino acids. Looked up from germline, CDR1 is MDHEN and CDR2 is SYDVKM. The CDR3 bases are TGTGCCAGCAGCCGAGGGGTGGACTCTGGAAACACCATATATTTT. Protein product: CASSRGVDSGNTIYF.

This chain joins TRBV30 and TRBJ1-6; 10 bases match TRBD1. The CDR3 has 13 amino acids. CDR1 and CDR2 (germline): GTSNPN, SVGIG (reference sequence). J gave up 8 bases and V 5 bases, and 3 bases lay outside the gene matches. This CDR3 is CAWGDRGDSPLHF. CDR3 coding DNA: TGTGCCTGGGGGGACAGGGGCGATTCACCCCTCCACTTT.

The chain has TRBV12-3 or TRBV12-4 and TRBJ1-2, with D unclear. This CDR3 contains 11 residues. V was trimmed by 6 bases and J by 3 bases, leaving 5 bases between them. This CDR3 is CASRLYYGYTF. DNA of the CDR3: TGTGCCAGCAGGCTGTACTATGGCTACACCTTC.

This chain joins TRBV12-3 or TRBV12-4 and TRBJ2-2, with D uncertain. The CDR3 contains 13 residues. V lost 10 bases and J 4 bases, leaving 13 bases between the germline ends. CDR3 coding DNA: TGTGCCACCAGGAGATGGGGCACCGGGGAGCTGTTTTTT. Protein sequence: CATRRWGTGELFF.

Concerning this clone: Within the sample, other DNA sequences also encode this same CDR3. J is TRBJ1-2 and V is TRBV18; 9 positions match TRBD1. There are 14 residues in the CDR3. Germline CDR1 is KGHSH and CDR2 is LQKENI. V was clipped by 6 bases and J by 2 bases; unmatched bases: 4. CDR3 amino acids: CASSLGQGNYGYTF. The CDR3 DNA follows: TGTGCCAGCTCCCTCGGACAGGGGAACTATGGCTACACCTTC.

The chain couples TRBV5-5 to TRBJ1-3, with a possible D match to TRBD1 (5 bases). Germline CDR1 is SGHKS and CDR2 is YYEKEE (reference sequence). This CDR3 contains 15 residues. Trimming cost V 6 bases and J 4 bases, with 17 bases left between them. CDR3: CASTPGPRAGNTIYF. In DNA form, the CDR3 reads TGTGCCAGCACCCCGGGACCCAGAGCGGGAAACACCATATATTTT.

The chain recombines TRBV24-1 with TRBJ1-2; D is possibly TRBD1 (5 bases). This CDR3 is 13 amino acids long. Trimming removed 3 bases from V and 8 bases from J, with 12 bases in between. Germline values: CDR1 KGHDR, CDR2 SFDVKD. CDR3 DNA sequence: TGTGCCACCAGTGATGGCGGGACTAAGGGCTACACCTTC. Translating gives CATSDGGTKGYTF.

The chain links TRBV12-3 or TRBV12-4 to TRBJ1-2; D might be TRBD1 (5 bases). This CDR3 is 12 amino acids long. V was pared by 11 bases and J by 3 bases, with 13 bases between. CDR3 sequence reads: CAVARGDYGYTF. In DNA, the CDR3 is TGTGCCGTTGCCCGGGGCGACTATGGCTACACCTTC.

The chain links TRBV6-5 to TRBJ1-2; D uncertain. The germline V gene encodes CDR1 MNHEY and CDR2 SVGAGI. The V end lost 6 bases, the J end lost 5 bases, and 13 bases lay between the germline ends. The CDR3 sequence is 13 residues long. CDR3 in amino acids: CASRAGIVYGYTF. CDR3 DNA: TGTGCCAGCAGGGCTGGGATCGTATATGGCTACACCTTC.

This chain connects TRBV6-5 to TRBJ2-7; D may be TRBD1 (5 bases). The CDR3 has 12 residues. Trimming left V 10 bases short and J 3 bases short, with 13 bases between. CDR1 MNHEY and CDR2 SVGAGI come from the germline V gene. Here the CDR3 reads CATGPRGYEQYF. CDR3 nucleotide sequence: TGTGCCACAGGGCCTAGGGGCTACGAGCAGTACTTC.

V usage is TRBV4-3 and J usage is TRBJ2-5, with 9 bases that match TRBD1. This CDR3 spans 14 amino acids. Germline values: CDR1 LGHNA, CDR2 YSLEER. V shed 1 base and J 5 bases; nucleotides not matched to a gene: 2. CDR3 region: CASSQGTGVETQYF. The CDR3 DNA reads TGCGCCAGCAGCCAAGGGACAGGGGTTGAGACCCAGTACTTC.

The chain has TRBV28 and TRBJ2-7; D gene unclear. Per germline, CDR1 MDHEN and CDR2 SYDVKM. The CDR3 contains 11 residues. V was trimmed by 4 bases and J by 6 bases, leaving 7 bases between them. CDR3 amino acids: CASSSDTEQYF. In DNA, the CDR3 is TGTGCCAGCAGTTCCGACACCGAGCAGTACTTC.

The V call is TRBV11-3, the J call TRBJ2-7, with TRBD1 matching over 7 bases. CDR1 and CDR2 from the germline V gene are SGHNT and YENEEA. The CDR3 has 15 amino acids. With 1 base clipped from V and 8 bases from J, the junction kept 11 bases outside the gene matches. The CDR3 DNA follows: TGTGCCAGCAGCTTAGTGGCAGGGGGAAAGCGCCAGCAGTACTTC. Translating it yields CASSLVAGGKRQQYF.